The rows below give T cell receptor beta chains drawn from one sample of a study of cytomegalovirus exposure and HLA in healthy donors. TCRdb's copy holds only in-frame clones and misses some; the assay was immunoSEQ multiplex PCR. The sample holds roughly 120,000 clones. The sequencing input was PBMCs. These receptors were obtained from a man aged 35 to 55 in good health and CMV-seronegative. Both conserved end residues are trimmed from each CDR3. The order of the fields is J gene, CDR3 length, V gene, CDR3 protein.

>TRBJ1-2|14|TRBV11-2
ASSLGQQVKNYGYT
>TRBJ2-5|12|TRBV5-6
ASSLDRGQETQY
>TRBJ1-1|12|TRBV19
ASSRGQINTEAF
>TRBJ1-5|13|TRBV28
ASSFGQGWNQPQH
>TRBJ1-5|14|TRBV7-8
ASSLVDRGLGQPQH
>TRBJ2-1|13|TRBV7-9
ASSFIAGGYNEQF
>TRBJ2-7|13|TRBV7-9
ASSWTSGTSYEQY
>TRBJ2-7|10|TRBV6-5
ASSTYAGEQY
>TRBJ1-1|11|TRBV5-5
ASNLVGGTEAF
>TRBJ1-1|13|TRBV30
AWSVLKIMNTEAF
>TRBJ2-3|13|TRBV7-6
ASSLGGAPGDTQY
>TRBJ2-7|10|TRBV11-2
ASSSQGYEQY
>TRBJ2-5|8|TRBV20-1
SASGRGLY
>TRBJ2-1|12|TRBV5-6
ASSSGGTPLEQF
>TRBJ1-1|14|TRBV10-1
ASSEQRTGGNTEAF
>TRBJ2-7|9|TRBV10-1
ASGTGYEQY
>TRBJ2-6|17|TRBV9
ASSPRDSRRASGANVLT
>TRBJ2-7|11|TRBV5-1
ASKERGSYEQY
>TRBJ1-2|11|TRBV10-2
ASKGPGDGGYT
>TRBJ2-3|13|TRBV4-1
ASSERLASTDTQY
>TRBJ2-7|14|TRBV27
ASSPAGGSSSYEQY
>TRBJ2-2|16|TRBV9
ASSARDNLAGVPGELF
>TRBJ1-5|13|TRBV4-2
ASSRGTASNQPQH
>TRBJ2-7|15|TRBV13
ASSSTGGRHPSYEQY
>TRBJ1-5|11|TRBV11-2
ASRPGDNQPQH
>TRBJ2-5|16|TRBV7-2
ASSLSLRSGRSQETQY
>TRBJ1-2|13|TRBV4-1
ASSQGAGGGYGYT
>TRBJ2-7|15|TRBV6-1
ASSEGDRTGAIYEQY
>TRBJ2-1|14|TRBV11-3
ASSLERGLAYNEQF
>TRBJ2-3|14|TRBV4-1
ASSQLIAEVTDTQY
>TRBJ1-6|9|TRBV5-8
ASSWATPLH
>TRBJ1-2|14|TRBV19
ASRGGTGNKNYGYT
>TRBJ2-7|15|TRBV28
ASSLGLRRGLTVEQY
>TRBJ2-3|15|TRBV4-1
ASSQGRVAGVADTQY
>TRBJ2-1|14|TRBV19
ASSRTLAGAYNEQF
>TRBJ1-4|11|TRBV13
ASSLGFNEKLF
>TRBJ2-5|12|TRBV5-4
ASSSGAQQETQY
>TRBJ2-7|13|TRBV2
ASSGLAGGLYEQY
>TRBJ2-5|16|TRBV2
ASSGLGVGLTGQETQY
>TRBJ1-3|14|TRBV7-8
ASTRLTVGAGNTIY
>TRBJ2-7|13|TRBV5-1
ASSLTSGGSYEQY
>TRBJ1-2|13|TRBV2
ASSDPRARNYGYT
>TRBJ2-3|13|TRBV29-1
SVDGASGSADTQY
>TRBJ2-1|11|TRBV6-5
ASSIDGGDEQF
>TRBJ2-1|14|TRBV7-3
ASSLFGGAGYNEQF
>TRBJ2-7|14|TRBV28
ASSLLGQVQLYEQY
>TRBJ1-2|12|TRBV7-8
ASSFAPQIYGYT
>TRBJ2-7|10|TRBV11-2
ASSLTERQQY
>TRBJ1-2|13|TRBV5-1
ASSLGDRANYGYT
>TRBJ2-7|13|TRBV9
ASSVESGVLYEQY
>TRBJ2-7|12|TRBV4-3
ASSQGVAGGEQY
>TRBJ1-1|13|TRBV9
ASTSGGAWNTEAF
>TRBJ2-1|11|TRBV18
ASSLWQDNEQF
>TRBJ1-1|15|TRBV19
ASSIGKRGTANTEAF